This T cell receptor beta chain was obtained from a study of somatic mutations in cytotoxic T cells in rheumatoid arthritis. Study-level findings and limits: Rising age went with increasing CD8+ clonality in rheumatoid arthritis patients; healthy controls showed no such increase.

Comments on this clone: The antigen is not known.

The assay was immunoSEQ multiplex PCR, and TCRdb's table has in-frame clones only and misses some. The data hold more than 15,000 clones, with about 83% observed a single time. This TCR came from an adult with rheumatoid arthritis. The source material was CD8+ T cells sorted from blood.

The chain's CDR3 is CASSWGQGNQETQYF. The DNA of the CDR3 is TGTGCCAGCAGCTGGGGACAAGGGAACCAAGAGACCCAGTACTTC. J is TRBJ2-5 and V is TRBV9; perhaps TRBD1 as D (6 bases). This CDR3 contains 15 residues. V was trimmed by 4 bases and J by 0 bases, leaving 13 bases between them. In germline, CDR1 is SGDLS, CDR2 YYNGEE. The full variable domain, its missing parts supplied by reference TRBV9 and TRBJ2-5, is DSGVTQTPKHLITATGQRVTLRCSPRSGDLSVYWYQQSLDQGLQFLIQYYNGEERAKGNILERFSAQQFPDLHSELNLSSLELGDSALYFCASSWGQGNQETQYFGPGTRLLVL.